This T cell receptor beta chain was obtained from a study of blood T cell repertoires in COVID-19. Whole-study context: COVID-19 samples from acute and convalescent phases originated in the United States, Italy and Spain. Sample material is recorded as cDNA or gDNA derived from T cells, B-cell-depleted T cells, or PBMCs.

Germline loops: CDR1 MGHDK, CDR2 SYGVNS. This CDR3 is built from 17 residues. The junction had 9 bases not matched to a gene; V was cut back by 3 bases and J by 7 bases. How the authors handled the data: From reference gene primer amplification, estimates of nucleated cell counts were derived. The assay was immunoSEQ multiplex PCR, and TCRdb's table has in-frame clones only and misses some. V, J and clone size were drawn from that table, and D and trimming were deduced from the DNA. The top ten hold around 5.5% of the sample, which has 110,000 or so clones, around 85% seen once. Enrolled during active infection, Seattle patients were then followed longitudinally.

The sample comprised peripheral blood. The receptor was derived from a woman aged 55-69 years with COVID-19, enrolled during active disease. This sequence joins TRBV25-1 and TRBJ1-6; 10 bases line up with TRBD1. CDR3 sequence (DNA): TGTGCCAGCAGTGAGCCGGGACAGGGGCTTAGAAATTCACCCCTCCACTTT. It translates to CASSEPGQGLRNSPLHF.